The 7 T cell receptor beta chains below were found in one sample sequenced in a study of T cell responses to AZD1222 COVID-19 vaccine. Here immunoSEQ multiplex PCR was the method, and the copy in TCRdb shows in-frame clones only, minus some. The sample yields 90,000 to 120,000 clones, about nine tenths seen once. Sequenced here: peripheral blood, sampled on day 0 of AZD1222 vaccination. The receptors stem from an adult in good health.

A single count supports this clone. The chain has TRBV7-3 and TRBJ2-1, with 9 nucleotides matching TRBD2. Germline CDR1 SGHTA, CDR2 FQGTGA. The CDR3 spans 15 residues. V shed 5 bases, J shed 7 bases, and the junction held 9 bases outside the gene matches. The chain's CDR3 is CASSPGLAGTNEQFF. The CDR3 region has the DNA TGTGCCAGCAGCCCGGGGCTAGCGGGGACGAATGAGCAGTTCTTC.

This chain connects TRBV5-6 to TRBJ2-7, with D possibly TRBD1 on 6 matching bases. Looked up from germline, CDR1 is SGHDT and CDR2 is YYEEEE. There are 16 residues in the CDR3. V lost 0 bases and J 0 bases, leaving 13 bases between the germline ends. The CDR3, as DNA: TGTGCCAGCAGCTTGGCCCAGGGGCGGTCCTCCTACGAGCAGTACTTC. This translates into CASSLAQGRSSYEQYF.

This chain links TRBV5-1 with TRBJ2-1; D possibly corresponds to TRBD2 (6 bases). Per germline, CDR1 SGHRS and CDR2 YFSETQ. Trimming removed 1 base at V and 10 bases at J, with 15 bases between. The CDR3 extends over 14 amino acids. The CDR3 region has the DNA TGCGCCAGCAGCTTGACTAGCACGGAATGGGAGCAGTTCTTC. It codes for CASSLTSTEWEQFF.

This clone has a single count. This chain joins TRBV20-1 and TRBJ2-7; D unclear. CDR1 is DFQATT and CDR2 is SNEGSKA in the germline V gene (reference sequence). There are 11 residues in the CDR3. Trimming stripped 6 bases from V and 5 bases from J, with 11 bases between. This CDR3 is CSARNWDEQYF. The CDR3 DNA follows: TGCAGTGCAAGGAATTGGGACGAGCAGTACTTC.

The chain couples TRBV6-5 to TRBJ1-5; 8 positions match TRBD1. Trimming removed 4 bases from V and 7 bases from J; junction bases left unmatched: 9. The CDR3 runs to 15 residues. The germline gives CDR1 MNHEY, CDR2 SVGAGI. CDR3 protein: CASSFRTGIGQPQHF. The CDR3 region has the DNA TGTGCCAGCAGTTTCAGGACAGGGATCGGACAGCCCCAGCATTTT.

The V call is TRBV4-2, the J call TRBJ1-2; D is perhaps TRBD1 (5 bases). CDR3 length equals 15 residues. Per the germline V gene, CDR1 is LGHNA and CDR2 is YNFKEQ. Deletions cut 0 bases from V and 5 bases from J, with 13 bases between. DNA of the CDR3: TGTGCCAGCAGCCAAGACACTGGGGGAGGGTATGGCTACACCTTC. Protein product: CASSQDTGGGYGYTF.

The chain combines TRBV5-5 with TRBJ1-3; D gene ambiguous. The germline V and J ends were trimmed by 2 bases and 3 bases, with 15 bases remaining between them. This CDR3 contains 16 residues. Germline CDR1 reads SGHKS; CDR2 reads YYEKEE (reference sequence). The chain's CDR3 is CASSFVPGISGNTIYF. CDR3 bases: TGTGCCAGCAGCTTCGTGCCGGGGATAAGTGGAAACACCATATATTTT.